This T cell receptor beta chain was captured by sequencing in a study of shared clonotypes between healthy human individuals. It was into CD45RA+ naive and CD45RA-negative memory subsets that the CD4+ cells were split. The repertoire was sequenced with immunoSEQ multiplex PCR; TCRdb's copy has only in-frame clones and lacks some. The data show fewer than 200,000 clones, approximately 61% seen once. As to this clone: The target antigen is unknown.

Study conclusions and caveats: Clonotypes that were shared across a handful of donors made up about 5.1% of naive CD4 clonotypes.

Germline trimming cut 5 bases from V and 4 bases from J; bases unmatched to any gene: 13. Germline CDR1 SGHVS, CDR2 FQNEAQ. This CDR3 region has 16 residues. J is TRBJ1-2 and V is TRBV7-8; TRBD1 matches at 7 bases. This sequence originates from a man aged 30-40 years in good health. The sample comprised memory CD4+ T cells sorted from blood. As for subset: CD45RA-negative fraction. CDR3 DNA: TGTGCCAGCAGCAAGGGGGCAGGGGACTCGTCCTATGGCTACACCTTC. Its translation is CASSKGAGDSSYGYTF.